A selection of T cell receptor beta chains follows, all from one sample in a study of shared clonotypes between healthy human individuals. The repertoire was sequenced with immunoSEQ multiplex PCR; TCRdb's copy has only in-frame clones and lacks some. The repertoire holds 980,000 or so clones, with around three quarters as singletons. The sequencing sample was made of memory CD4+ T cells sorted from blood. The source of these receptors is a man between 18 and 35 years old in good health. CDR3s include the opening cysteine and the closing phenylalanine or tryptophan. Each record gives: CDR3 length, D gene, V gene, clone size, J gene, CDR3 protein, CDR3 DNA. The D gene is left open where the match is weak. The listing skips clone size in some rows; elsewhere it reads once, few, many or a size class.

>12|.|TRBV29-1|once|TRBJ1-1
CSVGSRNTEAFF
TGCAGCGTTGGGTCTCGGAACACTGAAGCTTTCTTT
>15|.|TRBV2|.|TRBJ1-1
CASRQEEVGATEAFF
TGTGCCAGCAGGCAGGAGGAAGTGGGGGCCACTGAAGCTTTCTTT
>15|TRBD1|TRBV18|.|TRBJ2-7
CASSFGQGVTYEQYF
TGTGCCAGCTCGTTCGGACAGGGAGTTACCTACGAGCAGTACTTC
>13|.|TRBV7-9|.|TRBJ2-3
CASSRMSPDTQYF
TGTGCCAGCAGCAGGATGAGCCCAGATACGCAGTATTTT
>16|TRBD2|TRBV18|once|TRBJ2-1
CASSPLGAGEGDEQFF
TGTGCCAGCTCACCATTAGGAGCGGGAGAGGGCGATGAGCAGTTCTTC
>15|.|TRBV4-1|.|TRBJ2-1
CASSLGAGTHNEQFF
TGCGCCAGCAGCCTGGGAGCGGGTACTCACAATGAGCAGTTCTTC
>13|.|TRBV7-9|.|TRBJ1-5
CASSDGGNQPQHF
TGTGCCAGCAGCGACGGGGGAAATCAGCCCCAGCATTTT
>16|TRBD2|TRBV27|.|TRBJ2-7
CASSLFLAGGEYEQYF
TGTGCCAGCAGTTTATTTTTAGCGGGAGGTGAGTACGAGCAGTACTTC
>15|.|TRBV2|.|TRBJ1-5
CASGSMGDSNQPQHF
TGTGCCAGCGGTAGCATGGGGGATAGCAATCAGCCCCAGCATTTT
>16|.|TRBV6-1|.|TRBJ2-7
CASSEAPPGSPYEQYF
TGTGCCAGCAGTGAAGCCCCCCCAGGGTCACCCTACGAGCAGTACTTC
>17|.|TRBV2|.|TRBJ2-7
CASSEWGWTAPTYEQYF
TGTGCCAGCAGTGAATGGGGTTGGACAGCACCTACCTACGAGCAGTACTTC
>18|.|TRBV11-2|.|TRBJ1-6
CASSSPMEGLSYNSPLHF
TGTGCCAGCAGCTCCCCGATGGAGGGACTCTCCTATAATTCACCCCTCCACTTT
>14|TRBD2|TRBV29-1|.|TRBJ2-1
CSVVRLAGYNEQFF
TGCAGCGTTGTTCGACTAGCTGGGTACAATGAGCAGTTCTTC
>16|TRBD1|TRBV27|.|TRBJ1-1
CASSRGQGTVHTEAFF
TGTGCCAGCAGCCGGGGACAGGGTACGGTTCACACTGAAGCTTTCTTT
>13|TRBD2|TRBV30|.|TRBJ2-2
CANLAGHTGELFF
TGTGCCAATCTAGCGGGGCACACCGGGGAGCTGTTTTTT
>16|TRBD2|TRBV5-4|.|TRBJ2-1
CASSRETSGTLNEQFF
TGTGCCAGCAGCCGGGAGACCAGCGGGACCCTGAATGAGCAGTTCTTC
>14|TRBD1|TRBV15|.|TRBJ2-7
CATSRERTGLEQYF
TGTGCCACCAGCAGAGAGCGGACAGGGCTCGAGCAGTACTTC
>16|TRBD1|TRBV7-8|.|TRBJ1-3
CASSSGQGFSGNTIYF
TGTGCCAGCAGCTCAGGACAGGGTTTTTCTGGAAACACCATATATTTT
>12|.|TRBV7-2|.|TRBJ2-5
CASSFKGVAQYF
TGTGCCAGCAGCTTTAAGGGGGTCGCCCAGTACTTC
>13|.|TRBV14|.|TRBJ1-1
CASSQGVGTEAFF
TGTGCCAGCAGCCAAGGGGTTGGCACTGAAGCTTTCTTT
>17|TRBD2|TRBV11-2|.|TRBJ2-7
CASSLGTSGGASYEQYF
TGTGCCAGCAGCTTAGGGACTAGCGGGGGGGCCTCCTACGAGCAGTACTTC
>17|TRBD1|TRBV7-2|.|TRBJ1-6
CASSTTLGGDRYSPLHF
TGTGCCAGCAGCACAACCCTCGGGGGGGACAGATATTCACCCCTCCACTTT
>13|.|TRBV18|once|TRBJ1-2
CASSPDRNQGYTF
TGTGCCAGCTCACCAGACAGGAATCAGGGCTACACCTTC
>12|.|TRBV5-1|once|TRBJ1-3
CASSLRWDTIYF
TGCGCCAGCAGCTTGAGGTGGGACACCATATATTTT
>15|TRBD1|TRBV27|few|TRBJ1-2
CASPVGDRGCYGYTF
TGTGCCAGCCCCGTGGGGGACAGGGGATGCTATGGCTACACCTTC
>16|TRBD1|TRBV6-1|.|TRBJ2-2
CASSEISGTVPGELFF
TGTGCCAGCAGTGAGATCTCCGGGACAGTGCCCGGGGAGCTGTTTTTT
>13|.|TRBV15|.|TRBJ2-7
CATSRVSTSEQYF
TGTGCCACCAGCAGGGTTTCTACGAGCGAGCAGTACTTC
>14|.|TRBV7-2|.|TRBJ1-2
CASSPLIRDSGYTF
TGTGCCAGCAGCCCGTTGATCAGGGATAGTGGCTACACCTTC